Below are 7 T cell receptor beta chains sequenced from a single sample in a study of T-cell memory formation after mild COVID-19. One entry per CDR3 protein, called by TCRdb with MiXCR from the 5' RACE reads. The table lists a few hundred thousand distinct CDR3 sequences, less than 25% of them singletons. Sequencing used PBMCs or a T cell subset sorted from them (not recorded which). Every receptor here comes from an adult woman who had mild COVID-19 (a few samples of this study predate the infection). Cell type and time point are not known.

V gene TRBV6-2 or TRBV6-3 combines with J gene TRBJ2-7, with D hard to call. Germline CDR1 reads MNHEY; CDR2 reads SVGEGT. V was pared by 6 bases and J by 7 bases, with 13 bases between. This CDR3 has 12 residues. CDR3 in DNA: TGTGCCAGCAGGAGCGCGGTAAGGGAGCAGTACTTC. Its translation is CASRSAVREQYF.

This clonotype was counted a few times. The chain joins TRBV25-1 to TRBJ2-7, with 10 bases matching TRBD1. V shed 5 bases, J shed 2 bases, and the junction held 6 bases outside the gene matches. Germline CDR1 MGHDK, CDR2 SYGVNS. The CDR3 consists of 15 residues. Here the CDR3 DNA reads TGTGCCAGCAGTAGGCCCGGGACAGGGGCCTACGAGCAGTACTTC. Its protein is CASSRPGTGAYEQYF.

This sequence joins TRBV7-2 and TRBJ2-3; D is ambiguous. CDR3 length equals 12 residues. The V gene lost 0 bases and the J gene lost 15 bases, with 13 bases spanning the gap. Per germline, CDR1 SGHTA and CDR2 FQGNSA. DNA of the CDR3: TGTGCCAGCAGCTTAGCGAATTCGCTGCCCTATTTT. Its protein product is CASSLANSLPYF.

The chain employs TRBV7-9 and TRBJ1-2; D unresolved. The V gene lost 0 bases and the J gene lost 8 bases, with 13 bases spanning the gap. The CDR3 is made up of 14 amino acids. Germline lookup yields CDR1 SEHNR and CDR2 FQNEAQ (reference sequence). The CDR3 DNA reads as TGTGCCAGCAGCTTAGCCGGCGTCGCTAGGGGCTACACCTTC. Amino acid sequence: CASSLAGVARGYTF.

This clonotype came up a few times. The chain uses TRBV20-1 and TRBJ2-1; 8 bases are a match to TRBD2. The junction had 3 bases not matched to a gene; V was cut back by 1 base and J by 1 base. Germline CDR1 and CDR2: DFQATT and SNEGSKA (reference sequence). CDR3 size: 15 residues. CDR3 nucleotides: TGCAGTGCTAGAGTGGGCGGGGGGTCCTACAATGAGCAGTTCTTC. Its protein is CSARVGGGSYNEQFF.

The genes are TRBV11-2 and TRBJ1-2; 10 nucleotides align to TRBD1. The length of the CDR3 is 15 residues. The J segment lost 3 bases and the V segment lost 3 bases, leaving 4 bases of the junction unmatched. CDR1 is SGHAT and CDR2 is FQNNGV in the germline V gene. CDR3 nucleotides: TGTGCCAGCAGCTTCCCGGGACAGGGGCACTATGGCTACACCTTC. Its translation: CASSFPGQGHYGYTF.

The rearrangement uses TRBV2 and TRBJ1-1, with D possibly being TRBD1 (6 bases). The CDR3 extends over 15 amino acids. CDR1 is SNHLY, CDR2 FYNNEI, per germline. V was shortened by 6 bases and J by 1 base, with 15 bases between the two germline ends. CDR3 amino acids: CASRGEGTPNTEAFF. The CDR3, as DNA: TGTGCCAGCAGGGGGGAGGGGACACCGAACACTGAAGCTTTCTTT.